Each of the 29 T cell receptor beta chains below was sequenced from the same sample in a study of naive CD8 T cells in extremely preterm neonates. Sequencing was performed with immunoSEQ multiplex PCR; in TCRdb, only in-frame clones are kept and a portion is missing. The repertoire holds tens of thousands of clones, around 88% seen once, with 0.8% to 0.95% in the top ten. Study-wide findings and caveats: Relative to older groups, preterm infants had shorter, less trimmed CDR3s with fewer N additions.

Antigens for these TCRs are unknown. Samples were taken at extremely preterm deliveries at roughly 22-28 weeks of gestation. Sample: naive CD8+ T cells from cord blood. These receptor sequences come from a boy who was born preterm.

The chain recombines TRBV30 with TRBJ2-5; 10 bases agree with TRBD1. The germline gives CDR1 GTSNPN, CDR2 SVGIG (reference sequence). V lost 4 bases and J lost 2; bases outside the gene matches: 7. The CDR3 length is 15 residues. Here the CDR3 DNA reads TGTGCCTGGACCGACCCGGGACAGGGGCAAGAGACCCAGTACTTC. This sequence encodes CAWTDPGQGQETQYF.

Details on this clone: The same CDR3 also results from other DNA sequences found in this sample. This chain connects TRBV30 to TRBJ1-1; 8 nucleotides agree with TRBD1. There are 13 residues in the CDR3. Trimming at V came to 0 bases and at J to 4 bases, leaving 1 base not matched to a gene. The germline V gene has CDR1 GTSNPN and CDR2 SVGIG (reference sequence). The CDR3 DNA reads as TGTGCCTGGAGTGTAACAGGGGGCACTGAAGCTTTCTTT. It specifies CAWSVTGGTEAFF.

The rearrangement joins TRBV4-1 to TRBJ1-1; the D gene is possibly TRBD1 (6 bases). The CDR3 covers 13 residues. Germline CDR1 reads MGHRA; CDR2 reads YSYEKL. The V gene lost 1 base and the J gene lost 4 bases, with 7 bases spanning the gap. The CDR3 nucleotides read TGCGCCAGCAGCCAAGCCAGGGGCACTGAAGCTTTCTTT. It yields the protein CASSQARGTEAFF.

This chain joins TRBV4-3 and TRBJ1-1, with a weak D call TRBD1 (5 bases). This CDR3 has 14 amino acids. Deletions cut 0 bases from V and 6 bases from J, with 11 bases between. Germline V gene sequence: CDR1 LGHNA, CDR2 YSLEER. The CDR3 DNA is TGCGCCAGCAGCCAAGATCGCCGGGGCCCTGAAGCTTTCTTT. This translates into CASSQDRRGPEAFF.

This clone is a singleton in its sample. The chain combines TRBV27 with TRBJ2-1; perhaps TRBD1 as D (7 bases). The CDR3 is 17 amino acids. Germline V gives CDR1 MNHEY, CDR2 SMNVEV (reference sequence). V was shortened by 3 bases and J by 10 bases, with 25 bases between the two germline ends. The CDR3 protein is CASSFFRRGQFLREQFF. CDR3 nucleotide sequence: TGTGCCAGCAGTTTCTTCCGGAGGGGACAGTTTCTTAGGGAGCAGTTCTTC.

This sequence joins TRBV19 and TRBJ2-7; no reliable D call. The CDR3 extends over 12 amino acids. Trimming took 1 base from V and 4 from J, leaving 5 bases between them. The germline CDR1 and CDR2 sequences are LNHDA and SQIVND (reference sequence). The CDR3 sequence is CASSIGVYEQYF. DNA of the CDR3: TGTGCCAGTAGTATAGGGGTTTACGAGCAGTACTTC.

V is TRBV6-5 and J is TRBJ1-1; 10 positions match TRBD1. Trimming removed 4 bases from V and 4 bases from J; junction bases left unmatched: 0. This CDR3 region has 13 residues. CDR1 and CDR2 (germline): MNHEY, SVGAGI. The CDR3 loop reads CASSWTGGTEAFF. CDR3 in DNA: TGTGCCAGCAGTTGGACAGGGGGCACTGAAGCTTTCTTT.

The rearrangement uses TRBV12-5 and TRBJ1-6, with D unclear. The CDR3 length is 12 residues. V shed 2 bases and J shed 7 bases, with 3 bases lying between them. CDR1 and CDR2 from the germline V gene are LGHNT and FRNRAP. The CDR3 DNA sequence: TGTGCTAGTGGTTTGACAAATTCACCCCTCCACTTT. Protein: CASGLTNSPLHF.

This chain joins TRBV9 and TRBJ2-7, with D tentatively TRBD1 (6 bases). Trimming shortened V by 2 bases and J by 2 bases, and 11 bases separated the two germline ends. CDR1 and CDR2 (germline): SGDLS, YYNGEE. CDR3 length: 14 residues. The CDR3 loop reads CASSVSTGTYEQYF. The DNA for the CDR3 is TGTGCCAGCAGCGTTTCGACAGGCACCTACGAGCAGTACTTC.

The gene calls are TRBV6-1 and TRBJ1-2; maybe TRBD1 (6 bases). V gave up 3 bases and J gave up 4 bases, with 6 bases separating them. Germline V gene data show CDR1 as MNHNS and CDR2 as SASEGT. CDR3 size: 12 residues. As DNA, the CDR3 is TGTGCCAGCAGTGAGGGGGCCTATGGCTACACCTTC. It encodes CASSEGAYGYTF.

The rearrangement uses TRBV6-5 and TRBJ1-2; 9 nucleotides align to TRBD1. This CDR3 is built from 14 residues. With 3 bases clipped from V and 4 bases from J, the junction kept 3 bases outside the gene matches. Germline V gives CDR1 MNHEY, CDR2 SVGAGI. CDR3 sequence: CASSYRQGGYGYTF. CDR3 DNA: TGTGCCAGCAGTTATCGACAGGGGGGCTATGGCTACACCTTC.

J is TRBJ2-1 and V is TRBV5-8; the match to TRBD2 covers 10 bases. The CDR3 is made up of 15 amino acids. With V trimmed by 0 bases and J by 3 bases, 0 bases remained unmatched. Germline loops: CDR1 SGHTS, CDR2 YDEGEE. Written as DNA, the CDR3 is TGTGCCAGCAGCTTGGAGCGGGGGGGCTACAATGAGCAGTTCTTC. Translating it yields CASSLERGGYNEQFF.

This chain uses TRBV4-2 with TRBJ2-5; 12 bases are shared with TRBD2. Germline CDR1 LGHNA, CDR2 YNFKEQ. V lost 2 bases and J lost 9; bases outside the gene matches: 1. This CDR3 has 13 amino acids. The CDR3 sequence is CASSQLAGGSQYF. DNA of the CDR3: TGTGCCAGCAGCCAACTAGCGGGGGGGTCCCAGTACTTC.

This chain connects TRBV7-3 to TRBJ2-3; D is undetermined. Per the germline V gene, CDR1 is SGHTA and CDR2 is FQGTGA. This CDR3 is built from 14 residues. Trimming pared 5 bases from V and 4 bases from J, leaving 13 bases between. The CDR3 nucleotides read TGTGCCAGCAGCCCATCTAGAGTCGCAGATACGCAGTATTTT. Residues: CASSPSRVADTQYF.

The CDR3 protein is CASSYQGANYGYTF. CDR3 DNA sequence: TGTGCCAGCAGTTACCAGGGGGCTAACTATGGCTACACCTTC. The chain couples TRBV27 to TRBJ1-2, with 7 bases that match TRBD1. Trimming removed 4 bases from V and 0 bases from J; junction bases left unmatched: 2. The CDR3 loop spans 14 amino acids. Germline CDR1 is MNHEY and CDR2 is SMNVEV (reference sequence).

The rearrangement links TRBV5-4 to TRBJ1-2; weak D call: TRBD1 (6 bases). The ends were cut back, 3 bases at V and 7 bases at J, with 16 bases in the middle. CDR1 is SGHNT and CDR2 is YYREEE in the germline V gene (reference sequence). CDR3 size: 14 residues. The CDR3 DNA reads as TGTGCCAGCAGCTCAACAGGGTTTGGGAGTGGCTACACCTTC. Its translation: CASSSTGFGSGYTF.

The V and J genes are TRBV6-4 and TRBJ2-2; D gene uncertain. Germline loops: CDR1 MRHNA, CDR2 SNTAGT. V shed 7 bases and J shed 3 bases, with 0 bases lying between them. The CDR3 is 10 amino acids. CDR3 region: CASNTGELFF. The CDR3 DNA is TGTGCCAGCAACACCGGGGAGCTGTTTTTT.

The chain is built from TRBV7-3 and TRBJ1-3; D might be TRBD1 (6 bases). The CDR3 extends over 15 amino acids. V shed 0 bases and J shed 0 bases, with 6 bases lying between them. Germline V gene sequence: CDR1 SGHTA, CDR2 FQGTGA. The CDR3 DNA follows: TGTGCCAGCAGCTTAACAGGGGGCTCTGGAAACACCATATATTTT. Translated, it gives CASSLTGGSGNTIYF. The full variable domain, rest sourced from reference TRBV7-3 and TRBJ1-3, is GAGVSQTPSNKVTEKGKYVELRCDPISGHTALYWYRQSLGQGPEFLIYFQGTGAADDSGLPNDRFFAVRPEGSVSTLKIQRTERGDSAVYLCASSLTGGSGNTIYFGEGSWLTVV.

The chain links TRBV30 to TRBJ1-3; D gene ambiguous. Germline values: CDR1 GTSNPN, CDR2 SVGIG (reference sequence). V was cut by 3 bases and J by 0 bases, with 15 bases left in between. This CDR3 comprises 16 residues. The CDR3 bases are TGTGCCTGGAGCTCCCCTCCGGGCTCCTCTGGAAACACCATATATTTT. Translating it yields CAWSSPPGSSGNTIYF.

This chain joins TRBV6-5 and TRBJ2-7; TRBD2 matches at 13 bases. The CDR3 runs 14 residues. The V segment lost 5 bases and the J segment 2 bases; nucleotides outside the gene matches: 0. Germline V gene lookup returns CDR1 MNHEY and CDR2 SVGAGI. The CDR3 loop reads CASSTSGGAYEQYF. The CDR3 DNA reads as TGTGCCAGCAGTACTAGCGGGGGGGCCTACGAGCAGTACTTC.

The sample holds one count of this clone. V gene TRBV19 combines with J gene TRBJ2-4; 10 bases are a match to TRBD1. Germline CDR1 and CDR2: LNHDA and SQIVND (reference sequence). The length of the CDR3 is 15 residues. V was pared by 6 bases and J by 0 bases, with 2 bases of the junction left unmatched. The CDR3 DNA follows: TGTGCCAGTAGGGGACAGGGGCCAGCCAAAAACATTCAGTACTTC. Residues: CASRGQGPAKNIQYF. Drawing the rest from reference TRBV19 and TRBJ2-4, the complete variable domain is DGGITQSPKYLFRKEGQNVTLSCEQNLNHDAMYWYRQDPGQGLRLIYYSQIVNDFQKGDIAEGYSVSREKKESFPLTVTSAQKNPTAFYLCASRGQGPAKNIQYFGAGTRLSVL.

V is TRBV9 and J is TRBJ2-5, with 8 bases lining up with TRBD2. The CDR3 sequence is 15 residues long. Looked up from germline, CDR1 is SGDLS and CDR2 is YYNGEE. The V segment lost 3 bases and the J segment 2 bases; nucleotides outside the gene matches: 6. The CDR3 DNA sequence: TGTGCCAGCAGCGCGACTGGGACTAGTCAAGAGACCCAGTACTTC. This gives the protein CASSATGTSQETQYF.

This clone has just a few counts. The chain is built from TRBV6-6 and TRBJ1-3; no clear D gene. The CDR3 spans 12 residues. Trimming left V 7 bases short and J 0 bases short, with 4 bases between. Germline V gene data show CDR1 as MNHNY and CDR2 as SVGAGI (reference sequence). The CDR3 nucleotides are TGTGCCAGCACTATCTCTGGAAACACCATATATTTT. It codes for CASTISGNTIYF.

The chain couples TRBV6-5 to TRBJ2-7; TRBD1 aligns across 7 bases. CDR3 length equals 12 residues. Germline V CDR1 and CDR2: MNHEY, SVGAGI. V shed 2 bases and J 5 bases; nucleotides not matched to a gene: 0. The CDR3 protein is CASSYRGHEQYF. DNA for the CDR3: TGTGCCAGCAGTTACAGGGGGCACGAGCAGTACTTC.

V gene TRBV7-6 combines with J gene TRBJ1-1, with a tentative D call TRBD1 (5 bases). The CDR3 has 14 residues. In germline, CDR1 is SGHVS, CDR2 FNYEAQ. V lost 3 bases and J lost 0, with 8 bases in between. The CDR3 loop reads CASSFQGMNTEAFF. The CDR3, as DNA: TGTGCCAGCAGCTTTCAGGGTATGAACACTGAAGCTTTCTTT.

The V call is TRBV4-1, the J call TRBJ2-3; the match to TRBD2 covers 11 bases. The length of the CDR3 is 16 residues. In germline, CDR1 is MGHRA, CDR2 YSYEKL. Losses at the gene ends were 1 base for V and 4 bases for J; bases not matched to a gene: 4. CDR3 in DNA: TGCGCCAGCAGCCAAGGACTAGCGGGGAGGGCAGATACGCAGTATTTT. As protein: CASSQGLAGRADTQYF.

Concerning this clone: The sample carries other DNA sequences with the same CDR3. This sequence joins TRBV7-3 and TRBJ2-7, with D uncertain. Germline values: CDR1 SGHTA, CDR2 FQGTGA. Trimming stripped 3 bases from V and 1 base from J, with 1 base between. This CDR3 has 11 residues. The CDR3 is CASSFSYEQYF. Here the CDR3 DNA reads TGTGCCAGCAGCTTTTCCTACGAGCAGTACTTC.

CDR3 in amino acids: CASSSSTSGGHGELFF. The CDR3 nucleotides are TGTGCCAGCAGTTCCTCGACTAGCGGGGGGCACGGGGAGCTGTTTTTT. The V gene is TRBV27, the J gene TRBJ2-2; TRBD2 matches at 13 bases. Germline V gene sequence: CDR1 MNHEY, CDR2 SMNVEV (reference sequence). Germline trimming cut 4 bases from V and 7 bases from J; bases unmatched to any gene: 6. The CDR3 has 16 amino acids.

The chain uses TRBV23-1 and TRBJ2-7; the D is unclear. TRBV23-1 is marked as an open reading frame, function uncertain. This CDR3 contains 14 residues. V lost 0 bases and J lost 2, with 8 bases in between. CDR3 sequence (DNA): TGCGCCAGCAGTCAATCTGGACGGCCCTACGAGCAGTACTTC. Protein: CASSQSGRPYEQYF.